These T cell receptor beta chains were read from a single sample in a study of T cells in Graves' hyperthyroidism and ophthalmopathy. TCRdb recomputed calls from the multiplex PCR reads with MiXCR, one row per CDR3 protein. Counted here are around 400,000 distinct CDR3 sequences, about 25% occurring once; the ten biggest clones make up more than 60%. The material sequenced was blood. All receptors derive from a middle-aged man with Graves' hyperthyroidism. CDR3s include the opening cysteine and the closing phenylalanine or tryptophan. The D gene is left open where the match is weak. Expanded clones are given a class, and other clones once, few, many or no size at all.

clone size: .
J gene: TRBJ2-2
D gene: TRBD2
CDR3 length: 17
V gene: TRBV12-3/TRBV12-4
CDR3 DNA: TGTGCCAGCACAGGACAAGCGGGAGTAAGGACCGCCGGGGAGCTGTTTTTT
CDR3 protein: CASTGQAGVRTAGELFF

clone size: .
J gene: TRBJ1-6
D gene: .
CDR3 length: 15
V gene: TRBV18
CDR3 DNA: TGTGCCAGCTCCCCCGGTGACGGGGCGCATTCACCCCTCCACTTT
CDR3 protein: CASSPGDGAHSPLHF

clone size: few
J gene: TRBJ2-1
D gene: TRBD2
CDR3 length: 17
V gene: TRBV11-2
CDR3 DNA: TGTGCCAGCTGGCCAGACGCGAGCGGGAGGTTCAACAATGAGCAGTTCTTC
CDR3 protein: CASWPDASGRFNNEQFF

clone size: few
J gene: TRBJ2-5
D gene: .
CDR3 length: 12
V gene: TRBV7-8
CDR3 DNA: TGTGCCAGCAGCGCTACCCGGAAGACCCAGTACTTC
CDR3 protein: CASSATRKTQYF

clone size: many
J gene: TRBJ2-1
D gene: .
CDR3 length: 16
V gene: TRBV6-1
CDR3 DNA: TGTGCCAGCAGTCTCCTCCGGGGGAGCTCCTACAATGAGCAGTTCTTC
CDR3 protein: CASSLLRGSSYNEQFF

clone size: once
J gene: TRBJ1-4
D gene: .
CDR3 length: 16
V gene: TRBV11-2
CDR3 DNA: TGTGCCAGCAGCTTAGTGACGGTTTTAACTAATGAAAAACTGTTTTTT
CDR3 protein: CASSLVTVLTNEKLFF

clone size: .
J gene: TRBJ2-3
D gene: TRBD2
CDR3 length: 17
V gene: TRBV27
CDR3 DNA: TGTGCCAGCAGTTTCTCCGCCGCGGGGGAGTACACAGATACGCAGTATTTT
CDR3 protein: CASSFSAAGEYTDTQYF

clone size: many
J gene: TRBJ2-3
D gene: TRBD2
CDR3 length: 18
V gene: TRBV28
CDR3 DNA: TGTGCCAGCAGTCAACCGACGGGACTAGCGGGATGGGCAGATACGCAGTATTTT
CDR3 protein: CASSQPTGLAGWADTQYF

clone size: .
J gene: TRBJ2-3
D gene: .
CDR3 length: 14
V gene: TRBV30
CDR3 DNA: TGTGCCTGGAGCCCGCCGGGCTCGGCAGATACGCAGTATTTT
CDR3 protein: CAWSPPGSADTQYF

clone size: many
J gene: TRBJ2-7
D gene: .
CDR3 length: 14
V gene: TRBV12-3/TRBV12-4
CDR3 DNA: TGTGCCAGCAGTGAGACAGGCCCGACCTACGAGCAGTACTTC
CDR3 protein: CASSETGPTYEQYF

clone size: few
J gene: TRBJ2-1
D gene: .
CDR3 length: 13
V gene: TRBV24-1
CDR3 DNA: TGTGCCACAGGGAGATCCGATAGGAATGAGCAGTTCTTC
CDR3 protein: CATGRSDRNEQFF

clone size: few
J gene: TRBJ1-2
D gene: .
CDR3 length: 13
V gene: TRBV28
CDR3 DNA: TGTGCCAGCAGTGGCGGGCGGGAGTATGGCTACACCTTC
CDR3 protein: CASSGGREYGYTF

clone size: many
J gene: TRBJ2-3
D gene: .
CDR3 length: 14
V gene: TRBV20-1
CDR3 DNA: TGCAGTGTGGGAGGTAGCGGAGTCACAGATACGCAGTATTTT
CDR3 protein: CSVGGSGVTDTQYF

clone size: many
J gene: TRBJ2-2
D gene: TRBD1
CDR3 length: 16
V gene: TRBV9
CDR3 DNA: TGTGCCAGCAGCGTCCACCGGGACAGGGGTGGAAGGGAGCTGTTTTTT
CDR3 protein: CASSVHRDRGGRELFF

clone size: .
J gene: TRBJ1-1
D gene: .
CDR3 length: 15
V gene: TRBV30
CDR3 DNA: TGTGCCTGGAGCTTCCCTGGACGGCTGAACACTGAAGCTTTCTTT
CDR3 protein: CAWSFPGRLNTEAFF

clone size: .
J gene: TRBJ1-1
D gene: TRBD1
CDR3 length: 14
V gene: TRBV5-6
CDR3 DNA: TGTGCCAGCAGGACCGGGACAGGGGACACTGAAGCTTTCTTT
CDR3 protein: CASRTGTGDTEAFF

clone size: few
J gene: TRBJ2-7
D gene: TRBD2
CDR3 length: 14
V gene: TRBV27
CDR3 DNA: TGTGCCAGCAGCCACGGGACTAGCGGGAGAGAGCAGTACTTC
CDR3 protein: CASSHGTSGREQYF

clone size: .
J gene: TRBJ1-6
D gene: TRBD1
CDR3 length: 15
V gene: TRBV3-1
CDR3 DNA: TGTGCCAGCAGCCAGCCCGGGCAGGGGGACTCACCCCTCCACTTT
CDR3 protein: CASSQPGQGDSPLHF

clone size: few
J gene: TRBJ1-1
D gene: TRBD1
CDR3 length: 17
V gene: TRBV3-1
CDR3 DNA: TGTGCCAGCAGGGGGGACAGGGGGCGGTCCCCAAACACTGAAGCTTTCTTT
CDR3 protein: CASRGDRGRSPNTEAFF

clone size: .
J gene: TRBJ2-5
D gene: TRBD2
CDR3 length: 16
V gene: TRBV5-1
CDR3 DNA: TGCGCCAGCAGCTTGGGGGGACTAGCGGGGCAAGAGACCCAGTGCTTC
CDR3 protein: CASSLGGLAGQETQCF

clone size: few
J gene: TRBJ1-3
D gene: .
CDR3 length: 15
V gene: TRBV5-6
CDR3 DNA: TGTGCCAGCAGCTCCTGGACTCGCTCTGGAAACACCATATATTTT
CDR3 protein: CASSSWTRSGNTIYF

clone size: few
J gene: TRBJ2-3
D gene: .
CDR3 length: 17
V gene: TRBV19
CDR3 DNA: TGTGCCAGTAGTATAGATGGGGGCCGACGTTCTGGAGATACGCAGTATTTT
CDR3 protein: CASSIDGGRRSGDTQYF

clone size: many
J gene: TRBJ1-1
D gene: .
CDR3 length: 13
V gene: TRBV11-2
CDR3 DNA: TGTGCCAGCAGCGAGGGACAGAACACTGAAGCTTTCTTT
CDR3 protein: CASSEGQNTEAFF

clone size: many
J gene: TRBJ2-3
D gene: TRBD2
CDR3 length: 15
V gene: TRBV27
CDR3 DNA: TGTGCCAGCAGTTCCAGACTAGCGGGAGGAGATACGCAGTATTTT
CDR3 protein: CASSSRLAGGDTQYF

clone size: few
J gene: TRBJ2-3
D gene: .
CDR3 length: 11
V gene: TRBV5-1
CDR3 DNA: TGCGCCAGCAGCGCTAAGGATACGCAGTATTTT
CDR3 protein: CASSAKDTQYF

clone size: .
J gene: TRBJ2-5
D gene: .
CDR3 length: 15
V gene: TRBV7-9
CDR3 DNA: TGTGCCAGCAGCTCGCCCGATCACTTGAGTAGGACCCAGTACTTC
CDR3 protein: CASSSPDHLSRTQYF

clone size: once
J gene: TRBJ2-2
D gene: .
CDR3 length: 12
V gene: TRBV11-1
CDR3 DNA: TGTGCCAGCAGCTTAAGTCAGGGGGAGCTGTTTTTT
CDR3 protein: CASSLSQGELFF

clone size: .
J gene: TRBJ2-1
D gene: .
CDR3 length: 16
V gene: TRBV24-1
CDR3 DNA: TGTGCCACCAGTGACCCCTCCCCAGCAGGGTACAATGAGCAGTTCTTC
CDR3 protein: CATSDPSPAGYNEQFF

clone size: many
J gene: TRBJ2-1
D gene: TRBD2
CDR3 length: 13
V gene: TRBV12-3/TRBV12-4
CDR3 DNA: TGTGCCAGCGGGACTAGCGGCTACAATGAGCAGTTCTTC
CDR3 protein: CASGTSGYNEQFF

clone size: once
J gene: TRBJ2-2
D gene: .
CDR3 length: 14
V gene: TRBV6-1
CDR3 DNA: TGTGCCAGCAGGCAATTCCCTAGGGCCGGGGAGCTGTTTTTT
CDR3 protein: CASRQFPRAGELFF

clone size: few
J gene: TRBJ2-1
D gene: .
CDR3 length: 14
V gene: TRBV7-2
CDR3 DNA: TGTGCCAGCAGTTACAAGGGTTTAATAATTGAGCAGTTCTTC
CDR3 protein: CASSYKGLIIEQFF

clone size: .
J gene: TRBJ2-5
D gene: TRBD1
CDR3 length: 16
V gene: TRBV20-1
CDR3 DNA: TGCAGTGCTAGAGATTATACAGGGGCCGTCCAAGAGACCCAGTACTTC
CDR3 protein: CSARDYTGAVQETQYF

clone size: .
J gene: TRBJ2-5
D gene: TRBD2
CDR3 length: 16
V gene: TRBV24-1
CDR3 DNA: TGTGCCACCAGTGATCCTAGCGGAAGATTACAAGAGACCCAGTACTTC
CDR3 protein: CATSDPSGRLQETQYF

clone size: few
J gene: TRBJ1-5
D gene: .
CDR3 length: 13
V gene: TRBV12-3/TRBV12-4
CDR3 DNA: TGTGCCAGCAGTTTTTCGGTAAATCAGCCCCAGCATTTT
CDR3 protein: CASSFSVNQPQHF

clone size: .
J gene: TRBJ2-7
D gene: .
CDR3 length: 16
V gene: TRBV7-9
CDR3 DNA: TGTGCCAGCAGCCCACACCACCGGGACAAAGACTACGAGCAGTACTTC
CDR3 protein: CASSPHHRDKDYEQYF

clone size: few
J gene: TRBJ2-3
D gene: .
CDR3 length: 16
V gene: TRBV5-6
CDR3 DNA: TGTGCCAGCAGCCTGCAAATGGGGCCGGGCGGGCATACGCAGTATTTT
CDR3 protein: CASSLQMGPGGHTQYF

clone size: .
J gene: TRBJ2-1
D gene: .
CDR3 length: 11
V gene: TRBV20-1
CDR3 DNA: TGCAGTAGGGGGGGGGGGAATGAGCAGTTCTTC
CDR3 protein: CSRGGGNEQFF

clone size: .
J gene: TRBJ1-5
D gene: .
CDR3 length: 14
V gene: TRBV6-1
CDR3 DNA: TGTGCCAGCAGAGAAACTGTGAGAGTGCAGCCCCAGCATTTT
CDR3 protein: CASRETVRVQPQHF

clone size: many
J gene: TRBJ1-2
D gene: TRBD1
CDR3 length: 15
V gene: TRBV2
CDR3 DNA: TGTGCCAGCAGTGACACCGGGACAGCGACATGGGGCTACACCTTC
CDR3 protein: CASSDTGTATWGYTF

clone size: .
J gene: TRBJ2-1
D gene: TRBD2
CDR3 length: 16
V gene: TRBV20-1
CDR3 DNA: TGCAGTGCTAGAGATCCAGGACCCCGGGGGGTCAATGAGCAGTTCTTC
CDR3 protein: CSARDPGPRGVNEQFF

clone size: few
J gene: TRBJ2-1
D gene: .
CDR3 length: 13
V gene: TRBV30
CDR3 DNA: TGTGCCTGGAGTGTTACGGGAGACAATGAGCAGTTCTTC
CDR3 protein: CAWSVTGDNEQFF

clone size: .
J gene: TRBJ2-1
D gene: .
CDR3 length: 14
V gene: TRBV2
CDR3 DNA: TGTGCCAGCAGTGATAAGACCAGGGGCGGTGAGCAGTTCTTC
CDR3 protein: CASSDKTRGGEQFF

clone size: .
J gene: TRBJ2-1
D gene: TRBD1
CDR3 length: 16
V gene: TRBV5-5
CDR3 DNA: TGTGCCAGCAGCTTCTCCGGGACAGAGTCTTACAATGAGCAGTTCTTC
CDR3 protein: CASSFSGTESYNEQFF

clone size: few
J gene: TRBJ2-3
D gene: .
CDR3 length: 12
V gene: TRBV30
CDR3 DNA: TGTGCCTGGAGTGTGGTCCGAGATACGCAGTATTTT
CDR3 protein: CAWSVVRDTQYF

clone size: few
J gene: TRBJ1-1
D gene: .
CDR3 length: 13
V gene: TRBV10-3
CDR3 DNA: TGTGCCATCAGTGAGACCTCAACAGGGGAAGCTTTCTTT
CDR3 protein: CAISETSTGEAFF

clone size: few
J gene: TRBJ2-3
D gene: TRBD2
CDR3 length: 16
V gene: TRBV7-3
CDR3 DNA: TGTGCCAGCAGCCTGGGACTAGCGGGAATCACAGATACGCAGTATTTT
CDR3 protein: CASSLGLAGITDTQYF

clone size: .
J gene: TRBJ1-2
D gene: TRBD1
CDR3 length: 14
V gene: TRBV19
CDR3 DNA: TGTGCCAGTAGTGCGAACAGGGGATTCTATGGCTACACCTTC
CDR3 protein: CASSANRGFYGYTF

clone size: many
J gene: TRBJ2-1
D gene: .
CDR3 length: 15
V gene: TRBV7-3
CDR3 DNA: TGTGCCAGCAGCTACCTAGGAGGTTCCTACAATGAGCAGTTCTTC
CDR3 protein: CASSYLGGSYNEQFF